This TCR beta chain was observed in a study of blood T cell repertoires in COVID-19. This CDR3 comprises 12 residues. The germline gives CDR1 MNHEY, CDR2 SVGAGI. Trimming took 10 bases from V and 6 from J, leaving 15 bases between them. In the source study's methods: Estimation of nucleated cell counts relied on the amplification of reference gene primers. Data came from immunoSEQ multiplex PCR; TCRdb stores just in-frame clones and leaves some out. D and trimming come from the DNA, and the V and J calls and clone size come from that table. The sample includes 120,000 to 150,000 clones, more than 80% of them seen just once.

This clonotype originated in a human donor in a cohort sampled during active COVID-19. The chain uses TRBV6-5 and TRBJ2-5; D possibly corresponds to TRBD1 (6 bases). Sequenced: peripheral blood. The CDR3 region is CATHTGFKTQYF. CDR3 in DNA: TGTGCCACCCATACAGGGTTCAAGACCCAGTACTTC.